This T cell receptor (beta chain) was obtained from a study of T cell responses to AZD1222 COVID-19 vaccine. Turning to the study itself: Pooling was applied to second doses at about 4 or about 12 weeks. Study conclusions and caveats: No repertoire was sampled before or during the peak T cell response, only after it. The sample set comprised mostly white British donors with more females, and clonal diversity was possibly underestimated. Of the AZD1222 recipients, only five to seven were seropositive at baseline.

Concerning this clone itself: Antigen unknown.

Measured with immunoSEQ multiplex PCR; TCRdb has only the in-frame clones, and not every one. The sample includes over 100,000 clones, roughly nine tenths of them seen just once. V lost 7 bases to trimming and J lost 6 bases; unmatched junction nucleotides: 12. This CDR3 has 15 residues. Germline V gene sequence: CDR1 WSHSY, CDR2 SAAADI. Sequenced material: peripheral blood, taken on day 0 of AZD1222 vaccination. The receptor was derived from an adult in good health. This rearrangement joins TRBV10-2 to TRBJ2-3; 8 nucleotides agree with TRBD2. The chain's CDR3 is CASTITGGPGDTQYF. The DNA of the CDR3 is TGCGCCAGCACCATAACGGGAGGGCCTGGGGATACGCAGTATTTT.